A selection of T cell receptor beta chains follows, all from one sample in a study of T cells in Graves' hyperthyroidism and ophthalmopathy. MiXCR, run by TCRdb on the multiplex PCR reads, gives a single entry per CDR3 protein. The sample yields 600,000 or so distinct CDR3 sequences, approximately 44% seen once. Sequenced input: peripheral blood or thyroid tissue (not recorded which). These receptors all stem from a woman aged 18 to 35 with Graves' hyperthyroidism. Each CDR3 is given with its conserved first and last residue. A D gene is named only where the DNA matches it firmly. Clone size is given for some rows only: seen once, a few or many times, or a class if the clone is expanded.

V: TRBV2
J: TRBJ1-4
D: TRBD1
size: .
CDR3: CASSPRQGLGEKLFF
DNA: TGTGCCAGCAGCCCTCGACAGGGTTTAGGAGAAAAACTGTTTTTT

V: TRBV29-1
J: TRBJ2-2
D: .
size: .
CDR3: CSASGTEDGELFF
DNA: TGCAGCGCAAGCGGGACAGAGGACGGGGAGCTGTTTTTT

V: TRBV20-1
J: TRBJ1-2
D: .
size: .
CDR3: CSARETDRYGYTF
DNA: TGCAGTGCTAGAGAGACAGACCGCTATGGCTACACCTTC

V: TRBV29-1
J: TRBJ1-5
D: TRBD1
size: many
CDR3: CSAAGGGGNQPQHF
DNA: TGCAGCGCCGCGGGAGGGGGCGGCAATCAGCCCCAGCATTTT

V: TRBV10-2
J: TRBJ1-5
D: .
size: .
CDR3: CASSGQINQPQHF
DNA: TGCGCCAGCAGTGGACAAATCAATCAGCCCCAGCATTTT

V: TRBV25-1
J: TRBJ2-5
D: .
size: .
CDR3: CASNLGGGRETQYF
DNA: TGTGCCAGCAACCTAGGTGGAGGACGAGAGACCCAGTACTTC

V: TRBV7-6
J: TRBJ1-5
D: .
size: many
CDR3: CASSLEIDQPQHF
DNA: TGTGCCAGCAGCTTGGAAATAGATCAGCCCCAGCATTTT

V: TRBV10-3
J: TRBJ2-7
D: TRBD1
size: few
CDR3: CASRGTAPYEQYF
DNA: TGTGCCAGCAGAGGGACAGCACCTTACGAGCAGTACTTC

V: TRBV19
J: TRBJ2-3
D: .
size: .
CDR3: CASGFSTDTQYF
DNA: TGTGCCAGTGGCTTTAGCACAGATACGCAGTATTTT

V: TRBV7-9
J: TRBJ1-4
D: .
size: .
CDR3: CASSPAGSEKLFF
DNA: TGTGCCAGCAGCCCCGCCGGGAGCGAAAAACTGTTTTTT

V: TRBV29-1
J: TRBJ2-5
D: .
size: .
CDR3: CSVEIGGQGLHETQYF
DNA: TGCAGCGTTGAAATAGGTGGCCAGGGGCTTCATGAGACCCAGTACTTC

V: TRBV29-1
J: TRBJ2-2
D: .
size: .
CDR3: CSVLRQITGELSF
DNA: TGCAGCGTTCTAAGACAGATCACCGGGGAGCTGTCTTTT

V: TRBV25-1
J: TRBJ2-2
D: .
size: many
CDR3: CASSEGLGTYTGELFF
DNA: TGTGCCAGCAGTGAAGGCCTCGGGACCTACACCGGGGAGCTGTTTTTT

V: TRBV2
J: TRBJ2-5
D: .
size: many
CDR3: CASSNGMETQYF
DNA: TGTGCCAGCAGTAACGGGATGGAGACCCAGTACTTC

V: TRBV7-2
J: TRBJ1-2
D: .
size: .
CDR3: CASSVRQGIYGYTF
DNA: TGTGCCAGCAGCGTTAGGCAGGGAATCTATGGCTACACCTTC

V: TRBV29-1
J: TRBJ1-2
D: .
size: many
CDR3: CSVDFIGGGYYGYTF
DNA: TGCAGCGTTGATTTCATCGGGGGAGGGTACTATGGCTACACCTTC

V: TRBV10-3
J: TRBJ2-3
D: .
size: many
CDR3: CAISLDHTDTQYF
DNA: TGTGCCATCAGTCTGGACCACACAGATACGCAGTATTTT

V: TRBV9
J: TRBJ1-5
D: .
size: few
CDR3: CASSVGGGGNQPQHF
DNA: TGTGCCAGCAGCGTAGGTGGAGGGGGGAATCAGCCCCAGCATTTT

V: TRBV7-2
J: TRBJ1-1
D: .
size: few
CDR3: CASSRTAATEAFF
DNA: TGCGCCAGCAGCCGGACCGCAGCCACTGAAGCTTTCTTT

V: TRBV7-9
J: TRBJ2-5
D: .
size: .
CDR3: CASETSQGLTQYF
DNA: TGTGCCAGCGAGACATCACAAGGGTTGACCCAGTACTTC

V: TRBV6-1
J: TRBJ2-7
D: .
size: few
CDR3: CASSPVALSSYEQYF
DNA: TGTGCCAGCAGTCCAGTAGCCCTAAGCTCCTACGAGCAGTACTTC

V: TRBV2
J: TRBJ1-1
D: .
size: many
CDR3: CASSESGENTEAFF
DNA: TGTGCCAGCAGTGAATCGGGGGAGAACACTGAAGCTTTCTTT

V: TRBV25-1
J: TRBJ1-1
D: .
size: .
CDR3: CASSLASLGGGTEAFF
DNA: TGTGCCAGCAGCTTGGCATCCCTGGGGGGAGGCACTGAAGCTTTCTTT

V: TRBV2
J: TRBJ2-7
D: .
size: .
CDR3: CASTPGGRSYEQYF
DNA: TGTGCCAGCACCCCGGGGGGCCGCTCCTACGAGCAGTACTTC

V: TRBV20-1
J: TRBJ2-5
D: TRBD2
size: few
CDR3: CSARDVVAGGMQETQYF
DNA: TGCAGTGCTAGAGATGTCGTCGCGGGAGGTATGCAAGAGACCCAGTACTTC

V: TRBV10-3
J: TRBJ1-2
D: .
size: few
CDR3: CASSTLDPVYYGYTF
DNA: TGTGCCAGCAGTACTTTGGACCCGGTATACTATGGCTACACCTTC

V: TRBV10-2
J: TRBJ2-5
D: TRBD2
size: many
CDR3: CASSESGLAELQETQYF
DNA: TGCGCCAGCAGTGAGTCCGGACTAGCGGAACTGCAAGAGACCCAGTACTTC

V: TRBV5-1
J: TRBJ2-3
D: .
size: .
CDR3: CASSLQGHTDTQYF
DNA: TGCGCCAGCAGCCTACAGGGCCACACAGATACGCAGTATTTT

V: TRBV29-1
J: TRBJ2-7
D: TRBD2
size: few
CDR3: CSLAGVDYEQYF
DNA: TGCAGCTTGGCGGGAGTAGATTACGAGCAGTACTTC

V: TRBV2
J: TRBJ2-7
D: TRBD2
size: .
CDR3: CASTKEAGGAYEQYF
DNA: TGTGCCAGCACCAAGGAAGCGGGAGGGGCCTACGAGCAGTACTTC

V: TRBV20-1
J: TRBJ2-2
D: .
size: once
CDR3: CSARAGVNTGELFF
DNA: TGCAGTGCTAGAGCGGGAGTGAATACCGGGGAGCTGTTTTTT

V: TRBV7-9
J: TRBJ2-7
D: .
size: .
CDR3: CASSLGGRDTQYF
DNA: TGTGCCAGCAGCTTAGGAGGGCGGGATACGCAGTACTTC

V: TRBV29-1
J: TRBJ2-7
D: .
size: many
CDR3: CSVVQGSAYEQYF
DNA: TGCAGCGTTGTACAGGGTAGTGCCTACGAGCAGTACTTC

V: TRBV6-1
J: TRBJ1-5
D: .
size: .
CDR3: CASSLFGGGQPQHF
DNA: TGTGCCAGCAGCCTCTTTGGGGGCGGGCAGCCCCAGCATTTT

V: TRBV7-9
J: TRBJ1-1
D: .
size: many
CDR3: CASSQDRENTEAFF
DNA: TGTGCCAGCAGCCAAGATCGGGAGAACACTGAAGCTTTCTTT

V: TRBV6-1
J: TRBJ1-5
D: .
size: few
CDR3: CASSPGPYPQPQHF
DNA: TGTGCCAGCAGCCCAGGTCCCTACCCGCAGCCCCAGCATTTT

V: TRBV7-8
J: TRBJ2-7
D: TRBD2
size: many
CDR3: CASSPTSGAYEQYF
DNA: TGTGCCAGCAGTCCGACTAGCGGGGCTTACGAGCAGTACTTC

V: TRBV7-9
J: TRBJ2-7
D: .
size: many
CDR3: CASSLAGAYEQYF
DNA: TGTGCCAGCAGCTTAGCAGGAGCCTACGAGCAGTACTTC

V: TRBV19
J: TRBJ2-7
D: .
size: .
CDR3: CASSYSGARTSYEQYF
DNA: TGTGCCAGTAGTTATAGCGGAGCACGTACTTCCTACGAGCAGTACTTC

V: TRBV7-9
J: TRBJ1-1
D: .
size: many
CDR3: CASSLEVGTEAFF
DNA: TGTGCCAGCAGCTTAGAAGTGGGCACTGAAGCTTTCTTT

V: TRBV7-9
J: TRBJ2-7
D: TRBD1
size: few
CDR3: CASSFTGTEISYEQYF
DNA: TGTGCCAGCAGCTTCACCGGGACAGAGATCTCCTACGAGCAGTACTTC

V: TRBV20-1
J: TRBJ1-6
D: .
size: .
CDR3: CSARDERTIDTYNSPLHF
DNA: TGCAGTGCTAGAGATGAACGAACAATCGACACCTATAATTCACCCCTCCACTTT

V: TRBV7-2
J: TRBJ1-4
D: .
size: few
CDR3: CASSPGRLNEKLFF
DNA: TGTGCCAGCAGCCCGGGACGGTTGAATGAAAAACTGTTTTTT

V: TRBV29-1
J: TRBJ2-2
D: .
size: .
CDR3: CSVEGRAYGELFF
DNA: TGCAGCGTTGAAGGGCGGGCTTACGGGGAGCTGTTTTTT

V: TRBV5-1
J: TRBJ2-7
D: TRBD1
size: many
CDR3: CASSFGTGGYEQYF
DNA: TGCGCCAGCAGCTTCGGGACAGGGGGCTACGAGCAGTACTTC

V: TRBV29-1
J: TRBJ2-5
D: TRBD1
size: .
CDR3: CSVVRGDRAEWETQYF
DNA: TGCAGCGTTGTTCGGGGGGACAGGGCAGAGTGGGAGACCCAGTACTTC

V: TRBV7-2
J: TRBJ2-7
D: .
size: .
CDR3: CASRLRGAYEQYF
DNA: TGTGCCAGCAGGCTCAGGGGGGCCTACGAGCAGTACTTC

V: TRBV5-1
J: TRBJ2-5
D: .
size: .
CDR3: CASSRDGNQPQYF
DNA: TGCGCCAGCAGCCGGGACGGCAATCAGCCCCAGTACTTC

V: TRBV9
J: TRBJ1-3
D: .
size: .
CDR3: CASSVGPGEGTTIYF
DNA: TGTGCCAGCAGCGTAGGTCCAGGGGAAGGAACGACCATATATTTT

V: TRBV19
J: TRBJ1-1
D: .
size: .
CDR3: CASTDPGTEAFF
DNA: TGTGCCAGTACAGATCCGGGCACTGAAGCTTTCTTT

V: TRBV15
J: TRBJ2-6
D: .
size: few
CDR3: CATSGSSGSGANVLTF
DNA: TGTGCCACCAGCGGAAGCTCGGGTTCTGGGGCCAACGTCCTGACTTTC

V: TRBV24-1
J: TRBJ2-6
D: .
size: .
CDR3: CATSSGHSGANVLTF
DNA: TGTGCCACCAGCAGTGGCCATTCTGGGGCCAACGTCCTGACTTTC

V: TRBV20-1
J: TRBJ2-7
D: TRBD2
size: many
CDR3: CSARTGGPMDEQYF
DNA: TGCAGTGCGAGGACGGGAGGGCCGATGGACGAGCAGTACTTC

V: TRBV20-1
J: TRBJ1-2
D: .
size: .
CDR3: CSASDTNTEAFFGYTF
DNA: .

V: TRBV6-1
J: TRBJ1-3
D: TRBD1
size: few
CDR3: CASSKQGSGNTIYF
DNA: TGTGCCAGCAGTAAACAGGGGTCTGGAAACACCATATATTTT